Following are 13 T cell receptor beta chains from one sample sequenced in a study of T-cell reconstitution after alpha-beta-depleted transplantation in children. A library of TCRbeta sequences, prepared with unique molecular identifiers, was generated. TCRdb recomputed calls from the PCR reads with MiXCR, one row per CDR3 protein. The sample lists approximately 230,000 distinct CDR3 sequences; 20% to 30% were seen once. The sequencing here drew on PBMCs, mostly from graft donor cells, taken 360 days after TCRalphabeta/CD19-depleted stem cell transplant. The source of these receptors is a female patient aged 2 to 10 who had a stem cell transplant for congenital amegakaryocytic thrombocytopenia, so the T cells may come from the graft donor.

The chain carries TRBV18 and TRBJ2-7; D is undetermined. Per the germline V gene, CDR1 is KGHSH and CDR2 is LQKENI. The CDR3 covers 13 residues. V was pared by 3 bases and J by 6 bases, with 12 bases between. DNA for the CDR3: TGTGCCAGCTCACCCGAAACGGCCTCCGAGCAGTACTTC. Encoded protein: CASSPETASEQYF.

The sample holds a few counts of this clonotype. The genes are TRBV9 and TRBJ1-3; the D is unclear. Trimming removed 4 bases from V and 3 bases from J, with 17 bases in between. The CDR3 covers 16 residues. Germline CDR1 is SGDLS and CDR2 is YYNGEE. The CDR3: CASSSRRRADGNTIYF. CDR3 DNA: TGTGCCAGCAGCTCCAGAAGGAGGGCGGATGGAAACACCATATATTTT.

This chain joins TRBV20-1 and TRBJ1-6; possibly TRBD1 for D (5 bases). V shed 3 bases and J shed 5 bases, with 20 bases lying between them. Germline V gene lookup returns CDR1 DFQATT and CDR2 SNEGSKA (reference sequence). The CDR3 is 17 residues long. CDR3 protein: CSARGLVAGVDNSPLHF. Written as DNA, the CDR3 is TGCAGTGCTAGGGGATTGGTGGCGGGGGTTGATAATTCACCCCTCCACTTT.

This rearrangement joins TRBV6-2 or TRBV6-3 to TRBJ1-5; no clear D. The CDR3 covers 13 residues. The germline CDR1 and CDR2 sequences are MNHEY and SVGEGT. Trimming left V 6 bases short and J 8 bases short, with 14 bases between. The CDR3 here is CASRPDLFEPQHF. The CDR3 bases are TGTGCCAGCAGACCCGACCTCTTTGAGCCCCAGCATTTT.

This clonotype was observed a handful of times. The chain combines TRBV20-1 with TRBJ1-4, with D unresolved. This CDR3 region has 16 residues. The germline V and J ends were trimmed by 4 bases and 1 base, with 16 bases remaining between them. From germline, CDR1 is DFQATT and CDR2 SNEGSKA (reference sequence). CDR3 sequence (DNA): TGCAGTGCTACACCCACTCTGGAGAAAACTAATGAAAAACTGTTTTTT. Translating gives CSATPTLEKTNEKLFF.

The rearrangement uses TRBV27 and TRBJ2-7; 7 bases fit TRBD2. The CDR3 has 16 residues. Trimming cost V 2 bases and J 1 base; bases outside gene matches: 8. CDR1 is MNHEY, CDR2 SMNVEV, per germline (reference sequence). The CDR3 loop reads CASSLLAGDGSYEQYF. The CDR3 DNA follows: TGTGCCAGCAGTTTACTTGCGGGAGACGGGTCCTACGAGCAGTACTTC.

The V gene is TRBV21-1, the J gene TRBJ2-7; no check of the table's D call, TRBD2, against the DNA was made. TRBV21-1 is a pseudogene. The CDR3 runs to 14 residues. In nucleotides, the CDR3 is TGTGCCAGCAGCGACGGACTAGCGGCCTACGAGCAGTACTTC. As protein: CASSDGLAAYEQYF.

The genes are TRBV7-9 and TRBJ1-1, with D unclear. The CDR3 is 15 residues long. The germline V and J ends were trimmed by 1 base and 7 bases, with 16 bases remaining between them. Germline loops: CDR1 SEHNR, CDR2 FQNEAQ (reference sequence). The CDR3 DNA follows: TGTGCCAGCAGCTTAGTATTAGGGCGCCGGGGTGAAGCTTTCTTT. Translating gives CASSLVLGRRGEAFF.

The rearrangement uses TRBV2 and TRBJ2-6; no firm D call. The CDR3 runs to 15 residues. Germline CDR1 SNHLY, CDR2 FYNNEI. With 6 bases removed from V and 0 bases from J, the gap between germline ends came to 9 bases. CDR3 residues: CASRRESSGANVLTF. CDR3 sequence (DNA): TGTGCCAGCAGACGAGAAAGCTCTGGGGCCAACGTCCTGACTTTC.

This clonotype was observed a handful of times. The chain joins TRBV12-5 to TRBJ2-5; a possible D gene is TRBD2 (5 bases). The CDR3 covers 8 residues. CDR1 is LGHNT and CDR2 is FRNRAP in the germline V gene. The CDR3 DNA reads TGTGCCGCGGGGACCCAGTACTTC. It yields the protein CAAGTQYF.

The V gene is TRBV3-1, the J gene TRBJ2-5; possibly TRBD1 for D (6 bases). With 0 bases removed from V and 9 bases from J, the gap between germline ends came to 14 bases. Germline V gene lookup returns CDR1 LGHDT and CDR2 YNNKEL (reference sequence). The CDR3 extends over 14 amino acids. This CDR3 reads CASSQEGTEGAQYF. In DNA, the CDR3 is TGTGCCAGCAGCCAAGAAGGGACCGAGGGGGCCCAGTACTTC.

This clonotype came up a few times. This chain joins TRBV20-1 and TRBJ1-1; possibly TRBD1 for D (5 bases). Germline CDR1 reads DFQATT; CDR2 reads SNEGSKA (reference sequence). The CDR3 covers 16 residues. The V and J ends lost 0 bases and 3 bases respectively, with 17 bases between them. The CDR3 loop reads CSARDGRPRDYTEAFF. The CDR3 nucleotides are TGCAGTGCTAGAGATGGGCGGCCAAGGGACTACACTGAAGCTTTCTTT.

This clonotype was recorded at least ten times. This chain connects TRBV12-3 or TRBV12-4 to TRBJ2-3, with 7 nucleotides matching TRBD2. V dropped 2 bases and J dropped 1; count of bases not matched to a gene: 3. This CDR3 spans 15 amino acids. Here the CDR3 reads CASSLWLAGTDTQYF. CDR3 in DNA: TGTGCCAGCAGTTTATGGCTAGCGGGCACAGATACGCAGTATTTT.